This T cell receptor beta chain was profiled in a study of PD-1 blockade in classical Hodgkin lymphoma. Study-level points and caveats: It was reported that newly diagnosed patients had less baseline TCR diversity than healthy donors. Any patient who commenced nivolumab under 1 year after ASCT was excluded. The authors have not defined what causes the repertoire differences, possibly disease activity or prior therapy. Before treatment, complete responders showed about the same diversity as newly diagnosed patients.

Method: immunoSEQ multiplex PCR; TCRdb's copy keeps in-frame clones and lacks some. Seen here are 95,000 to 100,000 clones, around 88% observed once, and the top ten hold 6.5% to 7.5%. With no exception, relapse followed autologous stem cell transplantation in all patients, and brentuximab vedotin exposure varied. Note on this clone: The antigen is undetermined.

The clonotype was recovered from a human donor with classical Hodgkin lymphoma. The source material was peripheral blood mononuclear cells (PBMCs), sampled before the second cycle of nivolumab.

As DNA, the CDR3 is TGTGCCAGTAGTATACAACTAGCGGGGGGACAAGAGACCCAGTACTTC. It encodes CASSIQLAGGQETQYF. The chain joins TRBV19 to TRBJ2-5; 12 bases line up with TRBD2. V shed 2 bases, J shed 2 bases, and the junction held 3 bases outside the gene matches. The germline V gene has CDR1 LNHDA and CDR2 SQIVND (reference sequence). CDR3 length: 16 residues.